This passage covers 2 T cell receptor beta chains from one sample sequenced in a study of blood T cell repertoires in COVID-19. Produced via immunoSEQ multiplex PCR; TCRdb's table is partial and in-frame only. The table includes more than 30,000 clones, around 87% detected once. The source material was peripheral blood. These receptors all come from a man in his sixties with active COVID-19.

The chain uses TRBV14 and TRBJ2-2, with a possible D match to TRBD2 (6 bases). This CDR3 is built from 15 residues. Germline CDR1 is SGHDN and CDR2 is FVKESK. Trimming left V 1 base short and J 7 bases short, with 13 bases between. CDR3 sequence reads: CASSQVAGTVGELFF. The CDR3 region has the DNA TGTGCCAGCAGCCAAGTCGCGGGGACGGTCGGGGAGCTGTTTTTT.

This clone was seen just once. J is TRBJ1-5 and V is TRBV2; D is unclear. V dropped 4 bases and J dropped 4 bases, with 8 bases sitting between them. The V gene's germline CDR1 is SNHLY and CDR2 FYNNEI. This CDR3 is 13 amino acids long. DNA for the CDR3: TGTGCCAGCAGTGGGCAGGAAAATCAGCCCCAGCATTTT. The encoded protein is CASSGQENQPQHF.